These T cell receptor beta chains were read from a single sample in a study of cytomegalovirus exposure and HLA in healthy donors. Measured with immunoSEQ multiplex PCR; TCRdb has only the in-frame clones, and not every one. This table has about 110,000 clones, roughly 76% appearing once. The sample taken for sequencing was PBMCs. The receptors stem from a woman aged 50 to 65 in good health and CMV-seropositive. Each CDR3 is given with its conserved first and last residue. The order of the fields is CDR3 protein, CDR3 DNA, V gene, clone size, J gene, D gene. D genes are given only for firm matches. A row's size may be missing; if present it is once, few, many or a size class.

cdr3_aa: CASSQAGGGGDNEQFF
cdr3_nt: TGTGCCAGCAGCCAAGCCGGCGGGGGGGGAGACAATGAGCAGTTCTTC
v_call: TRBV4-2
clone_size: -
j_call: TRBJ2-1
d_call: TRBD2

cdr3_aa: CASIGKGAGEQYF
cdr3_nt: TGTGCCAGCATAGGAAAGGGGGCAGGCGAGCAGTACTTC
v_call: TRBV5-6
clone_size: -
j_call: TRBJ2-7
d_call: TRBD1

cdr3_aa: CASSLGENPNYGYTF
cdr3_nt: TGTGCCAGCAGCTTGGGGGAGAATCCTAACTATGGCTACACCTTC
v_call: TRBV5-4
clone_size: once
j_call: TRBJ1-2
d_call: -

cdr3_aa: CATDDSLYEQYF
cdr3_nt: TGTGCCACGGACGACAGTCTCTACGAGCAGTACTTC
v_call: TRBV28
clone_size: -
j_call: TRBJ2-7
d_call: -

cdr3_aa: CSSSMGQGSYEQYF
cdr3_nt: TGTTCCAGCAGCATGGGACAGGGATCCTACGAGCAGTACTTC
v_call: TRBV7-9
clone_size: -
j_call: TRBJ2-7
d_call: TRBD1

cdr3_aa: CASSLGGGGIRETQYF
cdr3_nt: TGTGCCAGCAGTTTAGGTGGGGGGGGCATACGAGAGACCCAGTACTTC
v_call: TRBV28
clone_size: -
j_call: TRBJ2-5
d_call: -

cdr3_aa: CARGMNTEAFF
cdr3_nt: TGTGCCCGAGGAATGAACACTGAAGCTTTCTTT
v_call: TRBV30
clone_size: -
j_call: TRBJ1-1
d_call: -

cdr3_aa: CASSSGSTRTEAFF
cdr3_nt: TGTGCCAGTTCCTCAGGGTCGACCCGCACTGAAGCTTTCTTT
v_call: TRBV19
clone_size: -
j_call: TRBJ1-1
d_call: -

cdr3_aa: CASIRRRGEGKLFF
cdr3_nt: TGTGCCAGTATCAGGAGGAGGGGCGAAGGAAAACTGTTTTTT
v_call: TRBV19
clone_size: -
j_call: TRBJ1-4
d_call: -

cdr3_aa: CASSPQTGLSGANVLTF
cdr3_nt: TGTGCCAGCTCACCACAGACAGGGCTCTCTGGGGCCAACGTCCTGACTTTC
v_call: TRBV18
clone_size: once
j_call: TRBJ2-6
d_call: TRBD1

cdr3_aa: CASSSGLTGANVLTF
cdr3_nt: TGCGCCAGCAGCTCAGGCCTTACTGGGGCCAACGTCCTGACTTTC
v_call: TRBV5-1
clone_size: -
j_call: TRBJ2-6
d_call: -

cdr3_aa: CASSQEGGLGRGYTF
cdr3_nt: TGCGCCAGCAGCCAAGAAGGGGGACTAGGTCGAGGCTACACCTTC
v_call: TRBV4-1
clone_size: -
j_call: TRBJ1-2
d_call: -

cdr3_aa: CASSPQGTVNTEAFF
cdr3_nt: TGTGCCAGCAGCCCCCAAGGGACAGTGAACACTGAAGCTTTCTTT
v_call: TRBV7-3
clone_size: -
j_call: TRBJ1-1
d_call: TRBD1

cdr3_aa: CASSQYRGFGNEQFF
cdr3_nt: TGTGCCAGCAGCCAGTACAGGGGGTTTGGGAATGAGCAGTTCTTC
v_call: TRBV11-2
clone_size: -
j_call: TRBJ2-1
d_call: TRBD1

cdr3_aa: CASRRGVGGEKLFF
cdr3_nt: TGTGCCAGCAGACGCGGTGTGGGAGGGGAAAAACTGTTTTTT
v_call: TRBV25-1
clone_size: -
j_call: TRBJ1-4
d_call: -

cdr3_aa: CASSLAVTGGGHGYTF
cdr3_nt: TGCGCCAGCAGCTTGGCCGTGACAGGGGGAGGACATGGCTACACCTTC
v_call: TRBV5-1
clone_size: many
j_call: TRBJ1-2
d_call: TRBD1

cdr3_aa: CSANIAEAFF
cdr3_nt: TGCAGTGCTAATATCGCTGAAGCTTTCTTT
v_call: TRBV20-1
clone_size: -
j_call: TRBJ1-1
d_call: -

cdr3_aa: CATSRYSGNTIYF
cdr3_nt: TGTGCCACCAGCAGATACTCTGGAAACACCATATATTTT
v_call: TRBV15
clone_size: once
j_call: TRBJ1-3
d_call: -

cdr3_aa: CASSIGTYYNEQFF
cdr3_nt: TGTGCCAGTAGTATCGGGACTTATTACAATGAGCAGTTCTTC
v_call: TRBV19
clone_size: -
j_call: TRBJ2-1
d_call: -

cdr3_aa: CASSVSPGGTNEKLFF
cdr3_nt: TGTGCCAGCAGCGTATCCCCGGGGGGAACTAATGAAAAACTGTTTTTT
v_call: TRBV9
clone_size: -
j_call: TRBJ1-4
d_call: -

cdr3_aa: CASRQPPGQGATFFNEKLFF
cdr3_nt: TGTGCCAGCAGGCAACCCCCGGGACAGGGGGCGACTTTCTTTAATGAAAAACTGTTTTTT
v_call: TRBV28
clone_size: -
j_call: TRBJ1-4
d_call: TRBD1

cdr3_aa: CSGSRGGETQYF
cdr3_nt: TGCAGCGGGTCCAGGGGTGGGGAGACCCAGTACTTC
v_call: TRBV29-1
clone_size: -
j_call: TRBJ2-5
d_call: -

cdr3_aa: CASSRKQGATEAFF
cdr3_nt: TGTGCCAGCAGCCGAAAGCAGGGGGCGACTGAAGCTTTCTTT
v_call: TRBV9
clone_size: -
j_call: TRBJ1-1
d_call: TRBD1

cdr3_aa: CASSVSGGFTDTQYF
cdr3_nt: TGTGCCAGCAGCGTCAGCGGGGGGTTCACAGATACGCAGTATTTT
v_call: TRBV7-7
clone_size: -
j_call: TRBJ2-3
d_call: TRBD2

cdr3_aa: CASSQTSGGRATQYF
cdr3_nt: TGTGCCAGCAGCCAGACTAGCGGGGGAAGGGCTACGCAGTATTTT
v_call: TRBV28
clone_size: few
j_call: TRBJ2-3
d_call: TRBD2

cdr3_aa: CATSRGPRQGIPDTQYF
cdr3_nt: TGTGCCACCAGCAGAGGCCCCAGACAGGGCATTCCAGATACGCAGTATTTT
v_call: TRBV15
clone_size: -
j_call: TRBJ2-3
d_call: TRBD1

cdr3_aa: CASSRDSPGAYEQYF
cdr3_nt: TGTGCCAGCAGCCGTGACAGTCCCGGAGCCTACGAGCAGTACTTC
v_call: TRBV7-8
clone_size: -
j_call: TRBJ2-7
d_call: -

cdr3_aa: CASRGGLNNSPLHF
cdr3_nt: TGTGCCAGCCGGGGAGGTTTAAATAATTCACCCCTCCACTTT
v_call: TRBV5-4
clone_size: -
j_call: TRBJ1-6
d_call: -

cdr3_aa: CASSSPTGAGSYNEQFF
cdr3_nt: TGTGCCAGCAGCTCCCCTACAGGGGCTGGTTCCTACAATGAGCAGTTCTTC
v_call: TRBV7-9
clone_size: -
j_call: TRBJ2-1
d_call: TRBD1

cdr3_aa: CASQLGQGIGKLFF
cdr3_nt: TGTGCCAGCCAGCTGGGACAGGGGATCGGAAAACTGTTTTTT
v_call: TRBV6-5
clone_size: -
j_call: TRBJ1-4
d_call: TRBD1

cdr3_aa: CASSVAAAAGGYTF
cdr3_nt: TGTGCCAGCAGCGTAGCGGCGGCGGCCGGCGGCTACACCTTC
v_call: TRBV9
clone_size: -
j_call: TRBJ1-2
d_call: -

cdr3_aa: CASSSDRGAGANVLTF
cdr3_nt: TGTGCCAGTAGTTCCGACAGGGGAGCTGGGGCCAACGTCCTGACTTTC
v_call: TRBV19
clone_size: -
j_call: TRBJ2-6
d_call: TRBD1

cdr3_aa: CASSLEGQADYNSPLHF
cdr3_nt: TGCGCCAGCAGCTTGGAAGGACAGGCTGACTATAATTCACCCCTCCACTTT
v_call: TRBV5-1
clone_size: -
j_call: TRBJ1-6
d_call: TRBD1

cdr3_aa: CASSPMGLAGTWDTQYF
cdr3_nt: TGTGCCAGCAGCCCCATGGGGCTAGCGGGGACCTGGGATACGCAGTATTTT
v_call: TRBV7-3
clone_size: -
j_call: TRBJ2-3
d_call: TRBD2

cdr3_aa: CASSQDRRGGTDIQYF
cdr3_nt: TGCGCCAGCAGCCAAGATAGGCGGGGGGGCACAGACATTCAGTACTTC
v_call: TRBV4-3
clone_size: few
j_call: TRBJ2-4
d_call: TRBD2

cdr3_aa: CSVLGGEGYTF
cdr3_nt: TGCAGCGTCCTTGGCGGGGAAGGCTACACCTTC
v_call: TRBV29-1
clone_size: -
j_call: TRBJ1-2
d_call: -

cdr3_aa: CASRQGMGGFGYTF
cdr3_nt: TGTGCCAGCAGACAAGGGATGGGGGGTTTTGGCTACACCTTC
v_call: TRBV6-5
clone_size: few
j_call: TRBJ1-2
d_call: -